This TCR beta chain originates from a study of T cell responses to AZD1222 COVID-19 vaccine. General study findings and limits: As reported, nearly half of all spike-specific TCRs target variant regions that are unmutated. Donors in the cohort were predominantly white British and more often female, and clonal diversity was possibly underestimated. The span of vaccine-associated CD4 TCRs extended across spike, with dominance at 160-218 and 743-854.

TCRdb keeps only in-frame clones here, not all; method: immunoSEQ multiplex PCR. The repertoire holds about 170,000 clones, with over 90% as singletons. As regards this clone: Its antigen is unidentified.

The clonotype originates from an adult in good health. The specimen was peripheral blood, collected on day 0 of AZD1222 vaccination.

CDR3 sequence (DNA): TGTGCCAGCAGCTTAGCCTCAAGCTACGAGCAGTACTTC. It is translated as CASSLASSYEQYF. The rearrangement uses TRBV7-6 and TRBJ2-7; the D is unclear. The CDR3 runs to 13 residues. V dropped 0 bases and J dropped 3 bases, with 6 bases sitting between them. Germline V CDR1 and CDR2: SGHVS, FNYEAQ.